This paragraph covers one TCR beta chain sequence. Its antigen is not known. The data belong to a study of CD8+CD57+ T cells in acquired aplastic anemia. Across the study: Isolated CD4+ and CD8+ cells, once sorted, yielded DNA averaging about 3.2 ug. Study findings and constraints: Around 27 was the count of CD8+ CDR3 sequences that patients shared with controls.

Using genomic DNA as the template, TCR beta VDJ and CDR3 profiling was carried out. MiXCR, applied by TCRdb to the reads, yields one record per CDR3 protein. The top ten clones hold around 45% of a sample with under 200,000 distinct CDR3 sequences, under 70% of them seen once. Germline CDR1 is LNHNV and CDR2 is YYDKDF (reference sequence). The CDR3 sequence is 16 residues long. Between the trimmed V and J ends, which lost 4 bases and 4 bases, there was a span of 19 bases. The chain recombines TRBV15 with TRBJ1-1; D is undetermined. The sequenced sample consisted of sorted CD4+, CD8+, or CD8+CD57+ T cells (not recorded which) from PBMCs. The receptor's source is a human donor with severe aplastic anemia or a healthy control (not recorded which). CDR3: CATSTQKLEGGTEAFF. The CDR3 DNA reads as TGTGCCACCAGCACCCAGAAGTTGGAAGGAGGCACTGAAGCTTTCTTT.